This TCR beta chain was captured in a study of T-cell memory formation after mild COVID-19. Background on the study: TCR clusters showed largely donor specificity. General study results and limits: Cross-reactive memory seemingly joined, as some responding clones were found in pre-infection memory. Clones that shrank (day 15 to 85) were balanced CD4/CD8, whereas later expanders leaned CD4+.

This clonotype occurred a few times. What it binds is unknown. 5'RACE, which relied on constant-segment primers, yielded TCR alpha and TCR beta cDNA libraries carrying sample barcodes and UMIs. TCRdb re-analysed the 5' RACE reads in MiXCR, keeping a single row per CDR3 protein. The sample lists about 210,000 distinct CDR3 sequences; around 26% were seen once. Sequences were obtained from PBMCs or a T cell subset sorted from them (not recorded which). The TCR was taken from an adult woman who had mild COVID-19 (a few samples of this study predate the infection). Cell type and time point are not known.

The CDR3 coding sequence is TGTGCCAGCAGCGTAGCCATGAACACTGAAGCTTTCTTT. This gives the protein CASSVAMNTEAFF. This chain links TRBV9 with TRBJ1-1; D uncertain. V dropped 0 bases and J dropped 0 bases, with 3 bases sitting between them. CDR3 length: 13 residues. CDR1 is SGDLS, CDR2 YYNGEE, per germline.